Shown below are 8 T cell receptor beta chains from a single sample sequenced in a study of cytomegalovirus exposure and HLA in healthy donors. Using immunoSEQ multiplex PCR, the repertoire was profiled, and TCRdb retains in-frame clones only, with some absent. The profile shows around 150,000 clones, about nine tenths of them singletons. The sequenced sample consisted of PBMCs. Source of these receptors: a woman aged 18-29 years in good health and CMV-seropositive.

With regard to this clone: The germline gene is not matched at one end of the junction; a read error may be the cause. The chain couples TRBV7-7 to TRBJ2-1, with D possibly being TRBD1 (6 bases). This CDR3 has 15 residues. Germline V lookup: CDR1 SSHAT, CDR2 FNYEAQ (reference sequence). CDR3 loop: CASSHDRSSYNEQFF. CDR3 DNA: TGTGCTAGCAGCCACGACAGGAGCTCCTACAATGAGCAGTTCTTC.

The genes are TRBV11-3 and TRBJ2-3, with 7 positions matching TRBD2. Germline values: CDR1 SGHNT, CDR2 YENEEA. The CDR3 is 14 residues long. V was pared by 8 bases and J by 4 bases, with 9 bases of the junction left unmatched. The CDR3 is CASGEGRAADTQYF. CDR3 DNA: TGTGCCAGCGGGGAGGGGAGGGCCGCAGATACGCAGTATTTT.

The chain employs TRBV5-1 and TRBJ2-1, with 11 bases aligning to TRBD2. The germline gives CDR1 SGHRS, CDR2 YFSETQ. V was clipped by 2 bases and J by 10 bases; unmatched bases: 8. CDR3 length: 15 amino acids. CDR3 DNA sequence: TGCGCCAGCAGCTTTGAACTAGCGGGAGTTGGGGAGCAGTTCTTC. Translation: CASSFELAGVGEQFF.

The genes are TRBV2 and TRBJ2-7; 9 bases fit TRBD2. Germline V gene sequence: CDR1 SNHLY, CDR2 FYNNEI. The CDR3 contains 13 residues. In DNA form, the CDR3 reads TGTGGAACCAAGCGGGAGGAAGGACACGAGCAGTACTTC. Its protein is CGTKREEGHEQYF.

The CDR3 DNA follows: TGTGCCAGCAGTTACAACGAGCGGAGAGACAATGAGCAGTTCTTC. Its translation: CASSYNERRDNEQFF. The chain couples TRBV6-5 to TRBJ2-1, with D possibly being TRBD2 (5 bases). Germline V gene sequence: CDR1 MNHEY, CDR2 SVGAGI. The CDR3 has 15 amino acids. The germline V and J ends were trimmed by 2 bases and 5 bases, with 13 bases remaining between them.

CDR3 nucleotide sequence: TGCGCCAGCAGCGGGGGGGTGGGGTTCCAAGAGACCCAGTACTTC. Protein sequence: CASSGGVGFQETQYF. The chain combines TRBV4-1 with TRBJ2-5; 7 bases line up with TRBD2. Germline CDR1 and CDR2: MGHRA and YSYEKL. The CDR3 runs to 15 residues. The junction had 7 bases not matched to a gene; V was cut back by 5 bases and J by 1 base.

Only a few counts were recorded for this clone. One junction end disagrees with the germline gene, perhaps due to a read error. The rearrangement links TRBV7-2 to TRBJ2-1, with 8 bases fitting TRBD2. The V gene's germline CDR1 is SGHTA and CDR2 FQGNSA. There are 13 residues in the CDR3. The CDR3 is CASSLFRSGSIVF. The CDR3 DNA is TGTGCCAGCAGCTTATTTAGAAGCGGGAGTATAGTCTTC.

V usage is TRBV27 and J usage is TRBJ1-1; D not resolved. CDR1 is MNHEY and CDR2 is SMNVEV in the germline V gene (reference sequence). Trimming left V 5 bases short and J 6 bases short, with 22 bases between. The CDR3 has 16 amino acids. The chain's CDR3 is CASSPYLAGLGAEAFF. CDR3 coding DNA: TGTGCCAGCAGTCCATACCTGGCCGGATTGGGCGCTGAAGCTTTCTTT.